This paragraph covers one TCR beta chain sequence. Its specificity is unknown. TCRdb's copy holds only in-frame clones and misses some; the assay was immunoSEQ multiplex PCR. The sample lists tens of thousands of clones; more than 75% were seen once. CDR1 is MNHEY, CDR2 SVGAGI, per germline. V dropped 7 bases and J dropped 6; count of bases not matched to a gene: 13. The CDR3 extends over 15 amino acids. The data were taken from a study of PD-1 blockade in classical Hodgkin lymphoma. Study-wide results and caveats: Partial responders and progressors had significantly lower baseline TCR diversity. According to reports, newly diagnosed patients had lower baseline TCR diversity than healthy donors, and relapsed/refractory patients had lower baseline TCR diversity still. CD4+ TCR diversity, unlike CD8+, climbed significantly by C4D1.

Every one of the patients relapsed after autologous stem cell transplantation (brentuximab vedotin exposure was variable). This receptor was obtained from a human donor with classical Hodgkin lymphoma. The chain is built from TRBV6-5 and TRBJ2-7, with 9 bases aligning to TRBD1. Sequencing used peripheral blood mononuclear cells (PBMCs), obtained before the second cycle of nivolumab. The CDR3 nucleotides read TGTGCCAGCACTGACCCGGGACAGGGTTTTGCCGAGCAGTACTTC. Encoded protein: CASTDPGQGFAEQYF.